Listed here are 13 T cell receptor beta chains from one sample, sequenced in a study of OX40 agonist ivuxolimab in advanced cancers. Sequencing was performed with immunoSEQ multiplex PCR; in TCRdb, only in-frame clones are kept and a portion is missing. The sample lists roughly 24,000 clones; 75% to 85% were seen once. The specimen was CD4+ or CD8+ T cells sorted from blood, collected in a trial of the OX40 agonist ivuxolimab. The receptors here all came from an adult with an advanced solid tumor such as melanoma, head and neck, liver or kidney cancer.

This clone was found a few times. The chain carries TRBV7-2 and TRBJ2-5; D not resolved. Germline CDR1 is SGHTA and CDR2 is FQGNSA. V was shortened by 6 bases and J by 0 bases, with 14 bases between the two germline ends. CDR3 length equals 15 residues. CDR3 coding DNA: TGTGCCAGCAGTATAGAGCTAAGGTACCAAGAGACCCAGTACTTC. It is translated as CASSIELRYQETQYF.

This clone was counted between two and nine times. V gene TRBV4-1 combines with J gene TRBJ1-6; D gene uncertain. The CDR3 is 12 residues long. The germline gives CDR1 MGHRA, CDR2 YSYEKL. The ends were cut back, 0 bases at V and 13 bases at J, with 7 bases in the middle. The CDR3 spells CASSQESGPLHF. As DNA, the CDR3 is TGCGCCAGCAGCCAAGAATCCGGGCCCCTCCACTTT.

V and J are TRBV13 and TRBJ2-3, with D unresolved. The germline CDR1 and CDR2 sequences are PRHDT and FYEKMQ (reference sequence). V was cut by 5 bases and J by 2 bases, with 14 bases left in between. The CDR3 runs 15 residues. This chain's CDR3 is CASSPRRVITDTQYF. In DNA form, the CDR3 reads TGTGCCAGCAGCCCCCGACGCGTAATCACAGATACGCAGTATTTT. The full variable domain, rest sourced from reference TRBV13 and TRBJ2-3, is AAGVIQSPRHLIKEKRETATLKCYPIPRHDTVYWYQQGPGQDPQFLISFYEKMQSDKGSIPDRFSAQQFSDYHSELNMSSLELGDSALYFCASSPRRVITDTQYFGPGTRLTVL.

This rearrangement joins TRBV19 to TRBJ2-1; D is possibly TRBD2 (6 bases). Germline lookup yields CDR1 LNHDA and CDR2 SQIVND (reference sequence). The V gene lost 7 bases and the J gene lost 4 bases, with 17 bases spanning the gap. The CDR3 extends over 15 amino acids. The CDR3, as DNA: TGTGCCAGTAAGGAGGGGCCAGGACCTTACAATGAGCAGTTCTTC. Residues: CASKEGPGPYNEQFF. Looking up the rest from reference TRBV19 and TRBJ2-1 gives the full variable domain: DGGITQSPKYLFRKEGQNVTLSCEQNLNHDAMYWYRQDPGQGLRLIYYSQIVNDFQKGDIAEGYSVSREKKESFPLTVTSAQKNPTAFYLCASKEGPGPYNEQFFGPGTRLTVL.

This sequence joins TRBV5-6 and TRBJ1-2; a weak D match, TRBD1 (5 bases). The CDR3 is made up of 15 amino acids. V shed 0 bases and J shed 0 bases, with 9 bases lying between them. Germline V CDR1 and CDR2: SGHDT, YYEEEE. CDR3 coding DNA: TGTGCCAGCAGCTTGGGGGACGGGCCTAACTATGGCTACACCTTC. Its protein is CASSLGDGPNYGYTF. The full variable domain, rest sourced from reference TRBV5-6 and TRBJ1-2, is DAGVTQSPTHLIKTRGQQVTLRCSPKSGHDTVSWYQQALGQGPQFIFQYYEEEERQRGNFPDRFSGHQFPNYSSELNVNALLLGDSALYLCASSLGDGPNYGYTFGSGTRLTVV.

V is TRBV5-1 and J is TRBJ2-7; D is undetermined. Germline V gene lookup returns CDR1 SGHRS and CDR2 YFSETQ. V lost 3 bases and J 5 bases, leaving 9 bases between the germline ends. The CDR3 is made up of 12 amino acids. As DNA, the CDR3 is TGCGCCAGCAGCTACAGTTCGGACGAGCAGTACTTC. This encodes CASSYSSDEQYF.

The chain has TRBV6-5 and TRBJ2-1; 11 bases fit TRBD2. Unmatched junction bases numbered 1, after V lost 6 bases and J lost 0 bases. Per the germline V gene, CDR1 is MNHEY and CDR2 is SVGAGI. CDR3 size: 15 residues. The CDR3 region is CASRGLAGSYNEQFF. In DNA form, the CDR3 reads TGTGCCAGCAGAGGACTAGCGGGCTCCTACAATGAGCAGTTCTTC.

J is TRBJ2-1 and V is TRBV19, with D perhaps matching TRBD2 (5 bases). Germline-derived CDR1 and CDR2 are LNHDA and SQIVND (reference sequence). V was clipped by 4 bases and J by 7 bases, with 11 bases between them. The CDR3 consists of 13 residues. CDR3 in amino acids: CASSTGLGNEQFF. The CDR3 DNA is TGTGCCAGTAGTACCGGACTGGGGAATGAGCAGTTCTTC.

This chain links TRBV5-4 with TRBJ1-6, with 7 nucleotides matching TRBD1. Unmatched junction bases numbered 13, after V lost 4 bases and J lost 6 bases. CDR3 length: 17 amino acids. Per germline, CDR1 SGHNT and CDR2 YYREEE (reference sequence). The CDR3 loop reads CASSTHDREGSNSPLHF. In nucleotides, the CDR3 is TGTGCCAGCAGCACCCATGACAGGGAGGGAAGTAATTCACCCCTCCACTTT.

The chain couples TRBV6-5 to TRBJ2-1; D ambiguous. The CDR3 consists of 15 residues. The V end lost 0 bases, the J end lost 3 bases, and 9 bases lay between the germline ends. CDR1 and CDR2 (germline): MNHEY, SVGAGI. CDR3 bases: TGTGCCAGCAGTTACTCGGGTGGCCTCTACAATGAGCAGTTCTTC. Its translation: CASSYSGGLYNEQFF.

The rearrangement uses TRBV7-8 and TRBJ2-5; D remains ambiguous. Germline V gene lookup returns CDR1 SGHVS and CDR2 FQNEAQ. Trimming left V 0 bases short and J 5 bases short, with 7 bases between. The CDR3 is made up of 13 amino acids. CDR3 amino acids: CASSLAGSETQYF. The DNA for the CDR3 is TGTGCCAGCAGCTTAGCGGGGTCTGAGACCCAGTACTTC.

This chain uses TRBV10-3 with TRBJ1-1; D might be TRBD1 (6 bases). The germline V gene has CDR1 ENHRY and CDR2 SYGVKD. Trimming cost V 7 bases and J 5 bases, with 14 bases left between them. The CDR3 sequence is 13 residues long. This CDR3 is CAINGGSRTEAFF. DNA for the CDR3: TGTGCCATCAATGGGGGCTCGAGGACTGAAGCTTTCTTT.

This clone was found a few times. This sequence joins TRBV19 and TRBJ1-4; maybe TRBD1 (5 bases). This CDR3 comprises 15 residues. The germline V gene has CDR1 LNHDA and CDR2 SQIVND (reference sequence). V was clipped by 5 bases and J by 2 bases, with 12 bases between them. As DNA, the CDR3 is TGTGCCAGTAGTGCCTCAGGGACCACTAATGAAAAACTGTTTTTT. Translated, it gives CASSASGTTNEKLFF. Using reference TRBV19 and TRBJ1-4 for the parts outside the CDR3, the full variable domain is DGGITQSPKYLFRKEGQNVTLSCEQNLNHDAMYWYRQDPGQGLRLIYYSQIVNDFQKGDIAEGYSVSREKKESFPLTVTSAQKNPTAFYLCASSASGTTNEKLFFGSGTQLSVL.